The clone carrying this T cell receptor beta chain was counted between two and nine times. Germline CDR1 is SQVTM and CDR2 is ANQGSEA. The CDR3 runs to 13 residues. V gave up 7 bases and J gave up 3 bases; unmatched junction bases: 6. A TCRbeta library incorporating unique molecular identifiers was prepared. TCRdb redid the calling of the PCR reads with MiXCR, one entry per CDR3 protein. This table has hundreds of thousands of distinct CDR3 sequences, approximately 9.5% appearing once. The data were obtained in a study of T-cell reconstitution after alpha-beta-depleted transplantation in children. The chain employs TRBV29-1 and TRBJ2-7; 10 bases align to TRBD1. Sequencing used PBMCs from the stem cell graft donor, obtained from the stem cell graft. The source is a human donor who donated a stem cell graft to a child with acute lymphoblastic leukemia. The CDR3 DNA sequence: TGCAGCGCTGAGGGGGACAGGGGCTACGAGCAGTACTTC. Amino acids: CSAEGDRGYEQYF.